The 22 T cell receptor beta chains given below trace back to one sample, sequenced in a study of cytomegalovirus exposure and HLA in healthy donors. The PCR contained 60 Vbeta and 13 Jbeta primers. Produced via immunoSEQ multiplex PCR; TCRdb's table is partial and in-frame only. The repertoire holds roughly 250,000 clones, with under 90% as singletons. Sequenced input: PBMCs. The receptor source for this set is a girl aged 2-10 years in good health and CMV-seronegative.

The gene calls are TRBV6-5 and TRBJ2-6; D gene unclear. The CDR3 contains 16 residues. V was trimmed by 0 bases and J by 4 bases, leaving 10 bases between them. Germline CDR1 is MNHEY and CDR2 is SVGAGI. The CDR3 sequence is CASSYSRVSGANVLTF. In nucleotides, the CDR3 is TGTGCCAGCAGTTACTCACGGGTTTCCGGGGCCAACGTCCTGACTTTC.

V usage is TRBV6-5 and J usage is TRBJ2-7; 7 nucleotides match TRBD1. Trimming at V came to 10 bases and at J to 5 bases, leaving 8 bases not matched to a gene. The germline V gene encodes CDR1 MNHEY and CDR2 SVGAGI. CDR3 size: 12 residues. The chain's CDR3 is CATRQGTHEQYF. The CDR3 DNA follows: TGTGCCACCAGACAGGGAACCCACGAGCAGTACTTC.

The CDR3 reads CASSSFREVYEKLFF. The DNA of the CDR3 is TGTGCCAGCAGCTCATTCAGGGAAGTTTATGAAAAACTGTTTTTT. The chain joins TRBV11-2 to TRBJ1-4, with D perhaps TRBD1 (5 bases). The CDR3 runs to 15 residues. Germline CDR1 reads SGHAT; CDR2 reads FQNNGV. Between the trimmed V and J ends, which lost 4 bases and 6 bases, there was a span of 15 bases.

V is TRBV9 and J is TRBJ1-3, with D uncertain. Germline V lookup: CDR1 SGDLS, CDR2 YYNGEE. The CDR3 runs to 13 residues. Trimming left V 0 bases short and J 4 bases short, with 5 bases between. For the CDR3, the DNA is TGTGCCAGCAGCGTAGAGGAGGGAAACACCATATATTTT. This encodes CASSVEEGNTIYF.

V is TRBV7-9 and J is TRBJ2-2; D possibly corresponds to TRBD1 (7 bases). In germline, CDR1 is SEHNR, CDR2 FQNEAQ (reference sequence). V dropped 2 bases and J dropped 2 bases, with 15 bases sitting between them. CDR3 size: 17 residues. As DNA, the CDR3 is TGTGCCAGCAGCTTAACTAAACAGGGGACTAACACCGGGGAGCTGTTTTTT. Its translation: CASSLTKQGTNTGELFF.

This sequence joins TRBV7-6 and TRBJ2-3; TRBD2 aligns across 12 bases. The CDR3 contains 15 residues. Per germline, CDR1 SGHVS and CDR2 FNYEAQ. With V trimmed by 5 bases and J by 5 bases, 5 bases remained unmatched. The CDR3 DNA reads as TGTGCCAGCAGCCGGCTAGCGGGGGGGCAAGATACGCAGTATTTT. It encodes CASSRLAGGQDTQYF.

The table lists this clone with a count of one. The chain combines TRBV19 with TRBJ1-2, with D unresolved. Looked up from germline, CDR1 is LNHDA and CDR2 is SQIVND (reference sequence). V lost 5 bases and J 4 bases, leaving 11 bases between the germline ends. The CDR3 runs 13 residues. CDR3 bases: TGTGCCAGTAGTCCGGAGCGGCGCTATGGCTACACCTTC. It codes for CASSPERRYGYTF. Complete variable domain (other parts from reference TRBV19 and TRBJ1-2): DGGITQSPKYLFRKEGQNVTLSCEQNLNHDAMYWYRQDPGQGLRLIYYSQIVNDFQKGDIAEGYSVSREKKESFPLTVTSAQKNPTAFYLCASSPERRYGYTFGSGTRLTVV.

The V and J genes are TRBV6-6 and TRBJ2-5; unclear D gene. Trimming shortened V by 0 bases and J by 3 bases, and 8 bases separated the two germline ends. The length of the CDR3 is 14 residues. Germline CDR1 MNHNY, CDR2 SVGAGI (reference sequence). CDR3 sequence reads: CASSYSPREETQYF. The CDR3 DNA sequence: TGTGCCAGCAGTTACTCTCCTCGGGAAGAGACCCAGTACTTC.

Turning to this clone: This sample also contains other DNA sequences that code for the same CDR3. This chain connects TRBV5-1 to TRBJ1-1, with D unresolved. The V and J ends lost 0 bases and 1 base respectively, with 7 bases between them. The CDR3 has 14 residues. The V gene's germline CDR1 is SGHRS and CDR2 YFSETQ. The CDR3 loop is CASSLGGGNTEAFF. The CDR3 bases are TGCGCCAGCAGCTTGGGCGGTGGGAACACTGAAGCTTTCTTT.

CDR3 residues: CASSESGLAGSPYNEQFF. For the CDR3, the DNA is TGCGCCAGCAGTGAGTCTGGGCTAGCGGGATCCCCCTACAATGAGCAGTTCTTC. V and J are TRBV10-1 and TRBJ2-1, with 9 bases identical to TRBD2. Trimming cost V 0 bases and J 2 bases; bases outside gene matches: 8. Germline V gives CDR1 WNHNN, CDR2 SYGVQD (reference sequence). The CDR3 contains 18 residues.

This clone appeared a few times. This same CDR3 is encoded by further DNA sequences in the sample. The V gene is TRBV7-8, the J gene TRBJ2-7; no definite D call. This CDR3 region has 11 residues. Between the trimmed V and J ends, which lost 5 bases and 4 bases, there was a span of 6 bases. Germline CDR1 reads SGHVS; CDR2 reads FQNEAQ. CDR3 residues: CASSPQYEQYF. The CDR3 coding sequence is TGTGCCAGCAGCCCACAATACGAGCAGTACTTC.

This rearrangement joins TRBV7-8 to TRBJ1-2; tentative D call: TRBD1 (5 bases). The germline V gene has CDR1 SGHVS and CDR2 FQNEAQ. The CDR3 contains 16 residues. V was clipped by 1 base and J by 3 bases, with 15 bases between them. The chain's CDR3 is CASSLGHVRGYYGYTF. The CDR3 region has the DNA TGTGCCAGCAGCTTAGGCCATGTTCGGGGGTACTATGGCTACACCTTC.

This sequence joins TRBV7-2 and TRBJ1-5, with D unclear. Per the germline V gene, CDR1 is SGHTA and CDR2 is FQGNSA. Deletions cut 4 bases from V and 6 bases from J, with 10 bases between. This CDR3 has 13 residues. For the CDR3, the DNA is TGTGCCAGCAGCTCGACATTGGCTCAGCCCCAGCATTTT. It specifies CASSSTLAQPQHF.

DNA of the CDR3: TGCGCCAGCTCTGGAGAGCGGGGTAGCACAGATACGCAGTATTTT. As protein: CASSGERGSTDTQYF. This chain connects TRBV10-1 to TRBJ2-3, with TRBD2 identical over 7 bases. CDR3 length: 15 amino acids. CDR1 WNHNN and CDR2 SYGVQD come from the germline V gene (reference sequence). V lost 8 bases and J lost 0; bases outside the gene matches: 8.

The chain joins TRBV19 to TRBJ2-3; 7 positions match TRBD1. The CDR3 contains 13 residues. With 9 bases clipped from V and 0 bases from J, the junction kept 3 bases outside the gene matches. CDR1 is LNHDA, CDR2 SQIVND, per germline (reference sequence). This chain's CDR3 is CASMTGSTDTQYF. For the CDR3, the DNA is TGTGCCAGCATGACAGGGAGCACAGATACGCAGTATTTT.

This clone was counted only a few times. The V call is TRBV7-9, the J call TRBJ2-7, with TRBD2 matching over 14 bases. The CDR3 is 13 amino acids. Germline loops: CDR1 SEHNR, CDR2 FQNEAQ (reference sequence). V shed 9 bases, J shed 3 bases, and the junction held 1 base outside the gene matches. This CDR3 reads CASGTSGSYEQYF. The DNA of the CDR3 is TGTGCCAGTGGGACTAGCGGGAGCTACGAGCAGTACTTC.

This clone was seen a handful of times. The chain links TRBV21-1 to TRBJ1-6. TRBV21-1 represents a pseudogene. This CDR3 contains 15 residues. The DNA of the CDR3 is TGTGCCAGCAGCAAATGCGGTAGGTATAATTCACCCCTCCACTTT. Translation: CASSKCGRYNSPLHF.

The V and J genes are TRBV7-6 and TRBJ1-2; D may be TRBD1 (5 bases). Germline V gives CDR1 SGHVS, CDR2 FNYEAQ. Deletions cut 8 bases from V and 10 bases from J, with 17 bases between. The CDR3 is made up of 12 amino acids. The CDR3 DNA reads as TGTGCCAGCGGGGACTTGGGGGTTGTCTACACCTTC. Translated: CASGDLGVVYTF.

To note about this clone: Distinct nucleotide sequences in the sample also encode this CDR3. The J gene is TRBJ2-3, the V gene TRBV15; a weak D match, TRBD2 (6 bases). V gave up 8 bases and J gave up 6 bases, with 24 bases separating them. The germline gives CDR1 LNHNV, CDR2 YYDKDF (reference sequence). The CDR3 is made up of 16 amino acids. The DNA for the CDR3 is TGTGCCACCGGGGCATTGACTAGACTAGGTGCTGATACGCAGTATTTT. Its translation: CATGALTRLGADTQYF.

The chain carries TRBV7-8 and TRBJ1-5; no reliable D call. Germline loops: CDR1 SGHVS, CDR2 FQNEAQ. Trimming stripped 5 bases from V and 3 bases from J, with 17 bases between. The CDR3 extends over 16 amino acids. Here the CDR3 reads CASSQRTRASNQPQHF. The CDR3 DNA is TGTGCCAGCAGCCAACGGACTAGGGCATCCAATCAGCCCCAGCATTTT. Combining the CDR3 with reference TRBV7-8 and TRBJ1-5 gives the whole variable domain GAGVSQSPRYKVAKRGQDVALRCDPISGHVSLFWYQQALGQGPEFLTYFQNEAQLDKSGLPSDRFFAERPEGSVSTLKIQRTQQEDSAVYLCASSQRTRASNQPQHFGDGTRLSIL.

This chain uses TRBV15 with TRBJ2-3; 9 bases line up with TRBD2. The CDR3 totals 14 residues. The V and J ends lost 11 bases and 5 bases, in that order; junction bases with no gene match: 11. Germline lookup yields CDR1 LNHNV and CDR2 YYDKDF (reference sequence). CDR3 sequence: CASRGGLAGDTQYF. The CDR3 DNA is TGTGCCTCCCGTGGGGGACTAGCTGGAGATACGCAGTATTTT.

The rearrangement joins TRBV5-6 to TRBJ1-2, with D uncertain. Germline CDR1 SGHDT, CDR2 YYEEEE. The CDR3 runs 15 residues. Trimming removed 7 bases from V and 4 bases from J, with 20 bases in between. The DNA of the CDR3 is TGTGCCAGCCAGCAGGACCGACTACCGGGCTATGGCTACACCTTC. It codes for CASQQDRLPGYGYTF.